This TCR beta chain was documented in a study of breast tumors, draining lymph nodes, adjacent tissues. Samples came from axillary lymph nodes draining the breast cancer. Study-level results: Luminal-like breast cancer showed significantly greater tumor-nontumor repertoire similarity than basal-like breast cancer did. That most tumor T cells come from lymph nodes remained unproven.

This CDR3 region has 13 residues. Germline V gene data show CDR1 as LNHDA and CDR2 as SQIVND (reference sequence). One entry per CDR3 protein, called by TCRdb with MiXCR from the multiplex PCR reads. This table has some 230,000 distinct CDR3 sequences, roughly a third appearing once. This clonotype was counted once. Its specificity is not known. A much larger clone is a single base away; this may be a read error. Material for sequencing was axillary lymph node tissue. The clonotype originates from a female donor with breast cancer. Some clones in this sample may be carry-over from other donors' samples. The chain couples TRBV19 to TRBJ2-5; D is uncertain. In nucleotides, the CDR3 is TGTGCCAATAGTATGGCAGTTCAAGAGACCCAGTACTTC. It codes for CANSMAVQETQYF.